This is a list of T cell receptor beta chains from one sample in a study of OX40 agonist ivuxolimab in advanced cancers. Generated by immunoSEQ multiplex PCR, the TCRdb table keeps only in-frame clones and is missing some. The sample consists of fewer than 80,000 clones, just under 85% of them appearing once. The source was CD4+ or CD8+ T cells sorted from blood, collected in a trial of the OX40 agonist ivuxolimab. Every receptor here comes from an adult with an advanced solid tumor such as melanoma, head and neck, liver or kidney cancer. Each CDR3 is given with its conserved first and last residue. D genes are given only for firm matches. Expanded clones get a size class; other rows say once, few or many, or leave the size out.

j_gene,d_gene,v_gene,abundance,CDR3aa,CDR3nt
TRBJ2-7,NA,TRBV5-1,NA,CASSLEGPEQYF,TGCGCCAGCAGCTTGGAGGGTCCCGAGCAGTACTTC
TRBJ1-2,NA,TRBV29-1,NA,CSVMGTRGVLSGYTF,TGCAGCGTAATGGGCACCAGGGGAGTTCTGAGTGGCTACACCTTC
TRBJ1-5,NA,TRBV10-2,NA,CASSEGPSNQPQHF,TGCGCCAGCAGTGAGGGGCCTAGCAATCAGCCCCAGCATTTT
TRBJ1-2,NA,TRBV2,NA,CASSEMRQVNYGYTF,TGTGCCAGCAGTGAAATGAGGCAGGTTAACTATGGCTACACCTTC
TRBJ2-7,TRBD2,TRBV4-2,NA,CASSQEIAGNSYEQYF,TGTGCCAGCAGCCAAGAAATAGCGGGAAACTCCTACGAGCAGTACTTC
TRBJ1-1,NA,TRBV6-5,NA,CASSPAQGRNTEAFF,TGTGCCAGCAGTCCGGCCCAGGGGAGGAACACTGAAGCTTTCTTT
TRBJ2-7,NA,TRBV11-2,once,CASSLDLGYEQYF,TGTGCCAGCAGCTTAGACCTGGGCTACGAGCAGTACTTC
TRBJ2-1,NA,TRBV10-3,NA,CAISDASGEQFF,TGTGCCATCAGTGACGCTTCGGGTGAGCAGTTCTTC
TRBJ2-1,TRBD2,TRBV7-3,NA,CASSLAGSGAYNEQFF,TGTGCCAGCAGCCTTGCGGGTAGCGGGGCATACAATGAGCAGTTCTTC
TRBJ2-1,NA,TRBV7-9,NA,CASSHSAYEQFF,TGTGCCAGCAGCCACTCGGCTTATGAGCAGTTCTTC
TRBJ2-7,NA,TRBV7-9,NA,CASSPTGFLYEQYF,TGTGCCAGCAGCCCCACAGGGTTCCTCTACGAGCAGTACTTC
TRBJ2-3,TRBD2,TRBV16,NA,CASSPGGGRAADTQYF,TGTGCCAGCAGCCCCGGAGGCGGGAGGGCCGCAGATACGCAGTATTTT
TRBJ1-1,NA,TRBV10-2,few,CAFQTDQNTEAFF,TGCGCCTTCCAGACAGACCAGAACACTGAAGCTTTCTTT
TRBJ2-7,NA,TRBV5-6,NA,CASSSWTVLSYEQYF,TGTGCCAGCAGCTCCTGGACGGTACTCTCCTACGAGCAGTACTTC
TRBJ2-6,NA,TRBV7-9,few,CASSRREGTSGANVLTF,TGTGCCAGCAGCCGACGAGAGGGGACCTCTGGGGCCAACGTCCTGACTTTC
TRBJ2-6,NA,TRBV18,NA,CASSPDLRGSGANVLTF,TGTGCCAGCTCGCCGGACTTGCGGGGCTCTGGGGCCAACGTCCTGACTTTC
TRBJ2-3,NA,TRBV4-1,NA,CASSQVPYRTDTQYF,TGCGCCAGCAGCCAGGTTCCCTATCGCACAGATACGCAGTATTTT
TRBJ1-2,NA,TRBV5-6,NA,CASSLRGEQGPRGYTF,TGTGCCAGCAGCTTGAGGGGGGAACAGGGCCCAAGGGGCTACACCTTC
TRBJ1-4,TRBD1,TRBV7-8,NA,CASSYWTGRMANEKLFF,TGTGCCAGCAGCTACTGGACAGGGAGGATGGCTAATGAAAAACTGTTTTTT
TRBJ1-1,NA,TRBV10-3,NA,CAISDGHTEAFF,TGTGCCATCAGTGATGGGCACACTGAAGCTTTCTTT
TRBJ2-1,NA,TRBV19,NA,CASSIGLDYEQFF,TGTGCCAGTAGTATAGGACTAGACTATGAGCAGTTCTTC
TRBJ2-1,NA,TRBV5-3,NA,CARSPGGMTNEQFF,TGTGCCAGAAGCCCAGGTGGGATGACCAATGAGCAGTTCTTC
TRBJ2-5,NA,TRBV28,NA,CASSLEGLYQETQYF,TGTGCCAGCAGTTTAGAAGGCCTGTACCAAGAGACCCAGTACTTC
TRBJ1-5,NA,TRBV28,NA,CATTEGVSNQPQHF,TGTGCCACTACGGAAGGGGTGAGCAATCAGCCCCAGCATTTT
TRBJ2-3,NA,TRBV6-4,NA,CASSDSSTTFADTQYF,TGTGCCAGCAGTGACTCGTCGACCACGTTCGCAGATACGCAGTATTTT
TRBJ2-3,NA,TRBV9,NA,CASSPLPTGKPDTQYF,TGTGCCAGCAGCCCTCTCCCCACGGGTAAGCCAGATACGCAGTATTTT
TRBJ2-7,NA,TRBV27,NA,CASSLKGSPYEQYF,TGTGCCAGCAGTTTGAAAGGGTCCCCCTACGAGCAGTACTTC
TRBJ1-1,TRBD1,TRBV19,NA,CASLPWGQYTEAFF,TGTGCCAGCCTACCTTGGGGACAGTACACTGAAGCTTTCTTT
TRBJ2-2,NA,TRBV2,NA,CASSRTVANTGELFF,TGTGCCAGCTCCAGAACCGTTGCGAACACCGGGGAGCTGTTTTTT